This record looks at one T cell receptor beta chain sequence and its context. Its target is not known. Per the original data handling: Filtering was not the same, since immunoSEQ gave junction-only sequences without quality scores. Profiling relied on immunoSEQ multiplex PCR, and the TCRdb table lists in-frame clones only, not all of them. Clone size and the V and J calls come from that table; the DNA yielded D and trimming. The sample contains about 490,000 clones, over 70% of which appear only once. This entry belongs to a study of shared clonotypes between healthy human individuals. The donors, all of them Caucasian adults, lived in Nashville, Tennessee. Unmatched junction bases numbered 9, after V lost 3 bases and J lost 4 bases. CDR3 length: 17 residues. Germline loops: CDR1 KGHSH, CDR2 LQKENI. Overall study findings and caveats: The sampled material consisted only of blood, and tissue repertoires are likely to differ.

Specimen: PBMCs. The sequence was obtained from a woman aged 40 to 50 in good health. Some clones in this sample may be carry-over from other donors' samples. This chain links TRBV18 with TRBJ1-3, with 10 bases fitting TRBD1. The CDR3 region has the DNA TGTGCCAGCTCACCTTCCGGGACAGGGGCGATAGGAAACACCATATATTTT. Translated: CASSPSGTGAIGNTIYF.